Listed below are T cell receptor beta chains from one sample, sequenced in a study of shared clonotypes between healthy human individuals. This table comes from immunoSEQ multiplex PCR, and its TCRdb copy is limited to in-frame clones, with some not included. The repertoire holds around 480,000 clones, with 75% to 80% as singletons. Sequenced sample: PBMCs. All receptors come from a woman aged 40 to 50 in good health. Some clones in this sample may be carry-over from other donors' samples. Both conserved end residues are part of each CDR3.

V gene	J gene	CDR3 protein
TRBV18	TRBJ2-4	CASSLPSIGDIQYF
TRBV4-2	TRBJ1-2	CASSQDRVYGGYTF
TRBV12-5	TRBJ2-7	CASGLPRGVVRVEQYF
TRBV5-1	TRBJ2-7	CASSFQGAYEQYF
TRBV5-8	TRBJ1-2	CASSLDSPSGYTF
TRBV4-1	TRBJ1-2	CASSQMALGGRSNTF
TRBV29-1	TRBJ1-2	CSVVTPRTGYGYTF
TRBV7-9	TRBJ2-7	CASSFGKVPYEQYF
TRBV11-2	TRBJ2-3	CASSFATKDTQYF
TRBV28	TRBJ2-7	CASRPRERTYEQYF
TRBV7-2	TRBJ2-3	CASSLLLAGAARTPNTQYF
TRBV11-2	TRBJ2-3	CASSSGLAGGRSTDTQYF
TRBV5-8	TRBJ2-7	CASSPLPPGSNYEQYF
TRBV30	TRBJ1-5	CAWSIRGQGVGLDQPQHF
TRBV4-1	TRBJ2-3	CASSQEGQGAQVTQYF
TRBV5-4	TRBJ2-2	CASSTQNTGELFF
TRBV7-8	TRBJ1-5	CASSLVRLGADQPQHF
TRBV10-3	TRBJ2-5	CAISPRDSRETQYF
TRBV7-9	TRBJ1-2	CASSLDSYGYTF
TRBV29-1	TRBJ2-3	CSVKREGLDTQYF
TRBV27	TRBJ2-2	CASSPIPGVGTGELFF
TRBV4-2	TRBJ2-7	CASNNRGSSYEQYF
TRBV28	TRBJ1-4	CASGEVNGEKLFF